Presented here are 2 T cell receptor beta chains from one specimen sequenced in a study of CD8+CD57+ T cells in acquired aplastic anemia. It was genomic DNA that served as the template for profiling TCR beta VDJ and CDR3. Each CDR3 protein is one row after TCRdb ran MiXCR on the reads. The sample lists 300,000 or so distinct CDR3 sequences, around three fifths seen once, with roughly 1.2% in the top ten. Sequencing involved patients with CD8+CD57+ cell expansion previously shown by flow cytometry. The sample was sorted CD4+, CD8+, or CD8+CD57+ T cells (not recorded which) from PBMCs. These receptors originate from a human donor with aplastic anemia.

The chain employs TRBV9 and TRBJ2-7, with no clear D. Germline CDR1 and CDR2: SGDLS and YYNGEE. V was cut by 0 bases and J by 8 bases, with 9 bases left in between. The CDR3 has 12 amino acids. The CDR3 protein is CASSVVSGKQYF. In DNA form, the CDR3 reads TGTGCCAGCAGCGTAGTTTCGGGCAAGCAGTACTTC.

In this sample, this clonotype turned up once. The CDR3 does not end in the conserved phenylalanine or tryptophan, so this is likely a read error. The DNA is left out, because the CDR3 cannot be placed on it with certainty; the CDR3 is given as TCRdb lists it. This sequence joins TRBV10-1 and TRBJ1-6. The CDR3 totals 8 residues, both ends included. Germline V gene lookup returns CDR1 WNHNN and CDR2 SYGVQD (reference sequence). The CDR3 reads CASSDSTT.